The 16 T cell receptor beta chains given below trace back to one sample, sequenced in a study of post-analysis software for immune sequencing data. Notes on the study in general: TRBV5-6, TRBV5-1 and TRBV20-1 were among 4 or 5 TRBV segments more frequent in patients than controls.

These receptors have no identified antigens. Presence of unique molecular identifiers characterized the TCR beta cDNA libraries. TCRdb re-called the PCR reads with MiXCR, one entry per CDR3 protein. The sample includes 820,000 or so distinct CDR3 sequences, under 70% of them seen just once. Sequenced: blood. The receptor source for this set is a girl aged 5-17 years with multiple sclerosis.

V gene TRBV9 combines with J gene TRBJ2-1; perhaps TRBD2 as D (7 bases). Trimming shortened V by 3 bases and J by 1 base, and 14 bases separated the two germline ends. The CDR3 consists of 16 residues. Germline V gene sequence: CDR1 SGDLS, CDR2 YYNGEE. Here the CDR3 reads CASSDGGGHSYNEQFF. CDR3 in DNA: TGTGCCAGCAGCGACGGCGGGGGCCATTCCTACAATGAGCAGTTCTTC.

This clonotype appeared a few times. The V gene is TRBV29-1, the J gene TRBJ1-2, with a possible D match to TRBD1 (5 bases). Between the trimmed V and J ends, which lost 1 base and 4 bases, there was a span of 10 bases. The germline gives CDR1 SQVTM, CDR2 ANQGSEA. CDR3 length: 13 residues. The CDR3 nucleotides read TGCAGCGTTGAAGTAGACAGAATCTATGGCTACACCTTC. Protein sequence: CSVEVDRIYGYTF.

V and J are TRBV7-9 and TRBJ2-2; 9 nucleotides match TRBD1. With 7 bases clipped from V and 0 bases from J, the junction kept 6 bases outside the gene matches. This CDR3 is built from 16 residues. Germline V CDR1 and CDR2: SEHNR, FQNEAQ (reference sequence). Here the CDR3 DNA reads TGTGCCAGCAAGACCGGGACAGGGACGAACACCGGGGAGCTGTTTTTT. It encodes CASKTGTGTNTGELFF.

The rearrangement joins TRBV4-1 to TRBJ2-7, with 7 bases lining up with TRBD1. Germline V gives CDR1 MGHRA, CDR2 YSYEKL. The CDR3 has 15 amino acids. The trim removed 1 base at V and 1 base at J, leaving 4 bases unmatched. CDR3 coding DNA: TGCGCCAGCAGCCAAGTGAGGACAGGATCCTACGAGCAGTACTTC. This gives the protein CASSQVRTGSYEQYF.

This rearrangement joins TRBV5-5 to TRBJ2-1; D possibly matches TRBD1 or TRBD2 (5 bases each). CDR1 and CDR2 (germline): SGHKS, YYEKEE (reference sequence). This CDR3 has 15 residues. The V end lost 3 bases, the J end lost 0 bases, and 10 bases lay between the germline ends. CDR3 protein: CASSWDRYSYNEQFF. The CDR3 DNA follows: TGTGCCAGCAGCTGGGACCGTTACTCCTACAATGAGCAGTTCTTC.

Here the CDR3 DNA reads TGTGCCAGCAGTGAACCCGGACAGCCCCAGACCTACGAGCAGTACTTC. Protein: CASSEPGQPQTYEQYF. The genes are TRBV6-1 and TRBJ2-4; weak D call: TRBD1 (6 bases). The J call could be wrong; TRBJ2-7 is a better fit for the DNA end. Germline V gene sequence: CDR1 MNHNS, CDR2 SASEGT. The CDR3 length is 16 residues.

The chain recombines TRBV11-2 with TRBJ2-5; either TRBD1 or TRBD2 may fit D (5 bases each). Near its end, the DNA agrees better with TRBJ2-7, so the J call may be wrong. Germline loops: CDR1 SGHAT, CDR2 FQNNGV. This CDR3 is built from 16 residues. The CDR3 spells CASSLAEGPAAYEQYF. CDR3 bases: TGTGCCAGCAGCTTAGCCGAGGGGCCGGCCGCTTACGAGCAGTACTTC.

The rearrangement uses TRBV20-1 and TRBJ1-2, with a weak D call TRBD1 (5 bases). The CDR3 consists of 13 residues. The V end lost 3 bases, the J end lost 3 bases, and 11 bases lay between the germline ends. The germline V gene has CDR1 DFQATT and CDR2 SNEGSKA (reference sequence). The CDR3 nucleotides are TGCAGTGCTAGTCGAGGGGTTGACTATGGCTACACCTTC. This encodes CSASRGVDYGYTF.

CDR3 DNA: TGCGCCAGCAGCTCCCGGGGGGACGACTATGGCTACACCTTC. Translated: CASSSRGDDYGYTF. The chain links TRBV5-1 to TRBJ1-2; D may be TRBD1 (5 bases). Germline V gene sequence: CDR1 SGHRS, CDR2 YFSETQ. There are 14 residues in the CDR3. Trimming cost V 3 bases and J 3 bases, with 12 bases left between them.

V and J are TRBV5-1 and TRBJ2-1, with TRBD2 matching 14 bases. Germline V CDR1 and CDR2: SGHRS, YFSETQ. This CDR3 has 13 residues. V lost 4 bases and J lost 13; bases outside the gene matches: 4. CDR3 protein: CASSVGLAGEQFF. Written as DNA, the CDR3 is TGCGCCAGCAGCGTGGGACTAGCGGGAGAACAGTTCTTC. The full variable domain, its missing parts supplied by reference TRBV5-1 and TRBJ2-1, is KAGVTQTPRYLIKTRGQQVTLSCSPISGHRSVSWYQQTPGQGLQFLFEYFSETQRNKGNFPGRFSGRQFSNSRSEMNVSTLELGDSALYLCASSVGLAGEQFFGPGTRLTVL.

The CDR3 reads CSVYHPRTGVLNTEAFF. The CDR3, as DNA: TGCAGCGTCTATCACCCAAGGACAGGGGTGTTGAACACTGAAGCTTTCTTT. The genes are TRBV29-1 and TRBJ1-1; 9 nucleotides match TRBD1. The CDR3 length is 17 residues. With 6 bases clipped from V and 0 bases from J, the junction kept 14 bases outside the gene matches. In germline, CDR1 is SQVTM, CDR2 ANQGSEA.

In this sample, this clonotype turned up a few times. The V and J genes are TRBV2 and TRBJ2-7; D uncertain. The CDR3 covers 13 residues. The germline gives CDR1 SNHLY, CDR2 FYNNEI. V lost 3 bases to trimming and J lost 3 bases, with 9 bases between them. The CDR3: CASSDVSSYEQYF. CDR3 in DNA: TGTGCCAGCAGTGATGTCAGTAGCTACGAGCAGTACTTC. The full variable domain, in which reference TRBV2 and TRBJ2-7 provide the parts outside the CDR3, is EPEVTQTPSHQVTQMGQEVILRCVPISNHLYFYWYRQILGQKVEFLVSFYNNEISEKSEIFDDQFSVERPDGSNFTLKIRSTKLEDSAMYFCASSDVSSYEQYFGPGTRLTVT.

The genes are TRBV12-3 or TRBV12-4 and TRBJ1-6; possible D gene TRBD1, 5 bases. Between the trimmed V and J ends, which lost 5 bases and 7 bases, there was a span of 15 bases. The length of the CDR3 is 15 residues. CDR3 residues: CASSPPARVNSPLHF. The DNA for the CDR3 is TGTGCCAGCAGTCCGCCGGCCAGGGTGAATTCACCCCTCCACTTT.

V and J are TRBV12-3 or TRBV12-4 and TRBJ2-7; D gene unclear. Between the trimmed V and J ends, which lost 2 bases and 3 bases, there was a span of 5 bases. The CDR3 is made up of 12 amino acids. The CDR3 sequence: CASSLMYYEQYF. CDR3 nucleotides: TGTGCCAGCAGTTTAATGTACTACGAGCAGTACTTC.

Regarding this clonotype: The junction shows a germline mismatch at one end, possibly a read error. The genes are TRBV14 and TRBJ2-7; 9 bases map to TRBD2. This CDR3 spans 18 amino acids. CDR1 SGHDN and CDR2 FVKESK come from the germline V gene. CDR3 DNA: TGTGCCAGCAGCCAATTAGCGCGGGAGGGCCGATCGTCCTACAAGCAGTACTTC. Residues: CASSQLAREGRSSYKQYF.

V is TRBV12-3 or TRBV12-4 and J is TRBJ2-5, with D uncertain. The CDR3 is 13 residues long. V was pared by 7 bases and J by 1 base, with 10 bases between. The CDR3 region is CASTWGSQETQYF. The CDR3 bases are TGTGCCAGCACTTGGGGTAGCCAAGAGACCCAGTACTTC.